The T cell receptor beta chain under discussion was sequenced for a study of T cell repertoires in cytomegalovirus infection. Study overall: From public TCR beta signatures came an indication of both CMV infection and matching HLA type.

This clonotype was observed a few times. Its target is unknown. Study-wide results and limits: Ex vivo, HLA-C-restricted CMV-specific TCR beta clonotypes prevailed over the rest of the response. CMV carriers with the relevant HLA were identified by cumulative public TCR beta family frequency.

TCRdb re-called the reads through MiXCR, storing one row per CDR3 protein. The table shows 450,000 to 600,000 distinct CDR3 sequences, with 25% to 35% occurring only once. The CDR3 runs 15 residues. V lost 2 bases to trimming and J lost 4 bases, with 11 bases between them. The input for sequencing was cultured PBMCs, taken from culture after CMV antigen stimulation. The rearrangement joins TRBV12-3 or TRBV12-4 to TRBJ2-2, with a tentative D call TRBD2 (5 bases). The source of this sequence is a human donor in good health (CMV status not recorded). Some clones in this sample may be carry-over from other donors' samples. This CDR3 is CASSLRSGSTGELFF. The CDR3 DNA follows: TGTGCCAGCAGTTTAAGGTCGGGGAGCACCGGGGAGCTGTTTTTT.